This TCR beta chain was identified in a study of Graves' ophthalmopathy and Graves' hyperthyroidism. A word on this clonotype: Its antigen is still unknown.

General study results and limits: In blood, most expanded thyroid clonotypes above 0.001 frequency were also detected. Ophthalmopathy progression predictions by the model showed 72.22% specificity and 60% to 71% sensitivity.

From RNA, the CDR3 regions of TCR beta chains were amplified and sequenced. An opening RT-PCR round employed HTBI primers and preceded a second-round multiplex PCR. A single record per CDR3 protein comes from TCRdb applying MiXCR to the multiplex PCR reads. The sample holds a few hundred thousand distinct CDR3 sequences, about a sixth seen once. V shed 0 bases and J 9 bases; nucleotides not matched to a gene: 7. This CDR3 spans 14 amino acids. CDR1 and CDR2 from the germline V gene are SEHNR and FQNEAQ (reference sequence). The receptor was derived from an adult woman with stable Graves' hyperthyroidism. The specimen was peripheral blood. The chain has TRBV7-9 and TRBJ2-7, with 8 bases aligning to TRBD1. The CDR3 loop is CASSLARQGAVQYF. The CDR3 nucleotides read TGTGCCAGCAGCTTAGCTAGGCAGGGGGCTGTGCAGTACTTC.